Listed below are T cell receptor beta chains from one sample, sequenced in a study of radiotherapy plus CTLA-4 blockade in lung cancer. Produced via immunoSEQ multiplex PCR; TCRdb's table is partial and in-frame only. The data contain 100,000 to 150,000 clones, more than 65% of them singletons. Specimen: peripheral blood, collected from a patient treated with radiotherapy plus ipilimumab. The receptors come from a human donor with non-small cell lung cancer who had a partial response to radiotherapy plus ipilimumab. CDR3s include the opening cysteine and the closing phenylalanine or tryptophan. The D gene is left open where the match is weak. Rows may omit the clone size; those that give it use once, few, many or a size class.

v_call	d_call	clone_size	j_call	cdr3_nt	cdr3_aa
TRBV4-2	TRBD1	.	TRBJ1-2	TGTGCCAGCAGCCAAATGGGACAGGTCAACTATGGCTACATCTTC	CASSQMGQVNYGYIF
TRBV6-5	TRBD1	once	TRBJ2-7	TGTGCCAGCAGTGGCCGGACAGGGGGCGCGGGCGAGCAGTACTTC	CASSGRTGGAGEQYF
TRBV4-3	TRBD2	.	TRBJ2-1	TGCGCCAGCAGCCAAGATGGAGGGTGGCGGGAGCTACCCCACAATGAGCAGTTCTTC	CASSQDGGWRELPHNEQFF
TRBV6-5	TRBD2	.	TRBJ2-3	TGTGCCAGCAGCCCCGCCGGGACTAGTCGAGATACGCAGTATTTT	CASSPAGTSRDTQYF
TRBV6-1	TRBD1	.	TRBJ2-6	TGTGCCAGCAGTGCCGAACAGGGGGTAAGCTCTGGGGCCAACGTCCTGACTTTC	CASSAEQGVSSGANVLTF
TRBV5-4	.	.	TRBJ1-2	TGTGCCAGCAGCTTGGTCTCGGCAGGGAGGTATGGCTACACCTTC	CASSLVSAGRYGYTF
TRBV15	.	.	TRBJ2-1	TGTGCCACCAGCAGAGATTCTAGCAATAGTGAGCAGTTCTTC	CATSRDSSNSEQFF
TRBV7-6	.	.	TRBJ2-7	TGTGCCAGCAGCCCCACATTATTCTACGAGCAGTACTTC	CASSPTLFYEQYF
TRBV19	.	.	TRBJ1-2	TGTGCCAGTAGTATCCGGTCGCTTGGCTACACCTTC	CASSIRSLGYTF
TRBV4-1	.	few	TRBJ2-5	TGCGCCAGCAGCCAAGAGGCCCAAGAGGGGACCCAGTACTTC	CASSQEAQEGTQYF
TRBV4-2	.	.	TRBJ2-5	TGTGCCAGCAGCCCCATGGGGGCGGGGGTAGTGAAGACCCAGTACTTC	CASSPMGAGVVKTQYF